This T cell receptor (beta chain) was sequenced for a study of blood T cell repertoires in COVID-19. Across the whole study: Nucleic acid was either cDNA or gDNA, and it came from T cells, B-cell-depleted T cells, or PBMCs.

Only in-frame clones appear in the TCRdb table, and some are missing; sequencing was by immunoSEQ multiplex PCR. This table has over 250,000 clones, 87% appearing once. The CDR3 length is 14 residues. Germline assignment: CDR1 ENHRY and CDR2 SYGVKD. V gave up 1 base and J gave up 3 bases, with 8 bases separating them. The receptor was derived from a woman aged 35 to 49 who had recovered from COVID-19. The chain is built from TRBV10-3 and TRBJ2-3; D unresolved. The sequencing input was peripheral blood. This chain's CDR3 is CAISELAATDTQYF. The CDR3 DNA is TGTGCCATCAGTGAGTTGGCGGCTACAGATACGCAGTATTTT.